Listed below are T cell receptor beta chains from one sample, sequenced in a study of CD8 T cells in ankylosing spondylitis. One entry per CDR3 protein, called by TCRdb with MiXCR from the 5' RACE reads. This repertoire shows 150,000 to 200,000 distinct CDR3 sequences, 15% to 20% found once; its top ten account for approximately 8%. The sequenced sample consisted of blood, either unsorted or a sorted T cell fraction (not recorded which). The receptors were sampled from a male donor with ankylosing spondylitis or in good health (not recorded which). CDR3s include the opening cysteine and the closing phenylalanine or tryptophan. A D gene is named only where the DNA matches it firmly. Rows give clone size only sometimes, using once, few, many, or a class for an expanded clone.

CDR3 protein | CDR3 DNA | V gene | clone size | J gene | D gene
CASSLGGGKSYAQYF | TGCGCCAGCAGCTTGGGAGGGGGCAAATCCTACGCGCAGTACTTC | TRBV5-1 | - | TRBJ2-7 | TRBD1
CAISNQPPEAFF | TGTGCCATCAGCAATCAACCCCCTGAAGCTTTCTTT | TRBV10-3 | - | TRBJ1-1 | -
CASSSIKQGTGNEKLFF | TGTGCCAGCAGCTCGATAAAACAGGGAACGGGTAATGAAAAACTGTTTTTT | TRBV7-8 | - | TRBJ1-4 | -
CSASRGGQSTDTQYF | TGCAGTGCTAGCAGGGGGGGACAGAGCACAGATACGCAGTATTTT | TRBV20-1 | many | TRBJ2-3 | -
CASSAFNEKLFF | TGTGCCAGCAGCGCTTTTAATGAAAAACTGTTTTTT | TRBV12-3/TRBV12-4 | many | TRBJ1-4 | -
CASSLSGSDSPLHF | TGCGCCAGCAGCTTGTCGGGGAGTGATTCACCCCTCCACTTT | TRBV5-1 | many | TRBJ1-6 | -
CASSFRTGGETEAFF | TGTGCCAGCAGTTTCAGAACCGGGGGCGAAACTGAAGCTTTCTTT | TRBV12-3/TRBV12-4 | - | TRBJ1-1 | -
CASSLSLADYEQYF | TGCGCCAGCAGCTTGAGCCTAGCGGACTACGAGCAGTACTTC | TRBV5-1 | many | TRBJ2-7 | TRBD2
CSVAKEVGGFVTDTQYF | TGCAGCGTTGCTAAGGAGGTGGGGGGTTTCGTCACAGATACGCAGTATTTT | TRBV29-1 | few | TRBJ2-3 | -
CASSYTDNEQFF | TGTGCCAGCAGTTACACTGACAATGAGCAGTTCTTC | TRBV6-6 | many | TRBJ2-1 | -
CASSQNPQAGGSTDTQYF | TGTGCCAGCAGTCAAAACCCTCAAGCGGGAGGGTCCACAGATACGCAGTATTTT | TRBV28 | - | TRBJ2-3 | TRBD2
CASSVGGGRETQYF | TGTGCCAGCAGCGTAGGGGGAGGCCGAGAGACCCAGTACTTC | TRBV9 | many | TRBJ2-5 | -
CASSPLTSAPGELFF | TGTGCCAGCAGCCCCTTGACTAGCGCCCCCGGGGAGCTGTTTTTT | TRBV9 | many | TRBJ2-2 | TRBD2
CASSTTSGSAGELFF | TGCGCCAGCAGCACGACTAGCGGGAGCGCCGGGGAGCTGTTTTTT | TRBV5-1 | many | TRBJ2-2 | TRBD2
CSVSSSIGGYTF | TGCAGCGTATCGTCGTCAATTGGAGGCTACACCTTC | TRBV29-1 | - | TRBJ1-2 | -
CASSLRDLETQYF | TGTGCCAGCAGTCTCCGGGATCTAGAGACCCAGTACTTC | TRBV12-3/TRBV12-4 | many | TRBJ2-5 | -
CASSSGQGRQPQHF | TGCGCCAGCAGTTCGGGACAGGGTCGTCAGCCCCAGCATTTT | TRBV5-1 | - | TRBJ1-5 | TRBD1
CARSLYPGGTEAFF | TGTGCCAGAAGCTTATATCCGGGGGGGACTGAAGCTTTCTTT | TRBV5-3 | - | TRBJ1-1 | -
CSVGRQTYEQYF | TGCAGCGTTGGCAGGCAGACCTACGAGCAGTACTTC | TRBV29-1 | few | TRBJ2-7 | -
CASRRTGSPDTQYF | TGTGCCAGCAGGCGGACAGGCAGTCCAGATACGCAGTATTTT | TRBV28 | - | TRBJ2-3 | TRBD1
CAWSVSPGDEQYF | TGTGCCTGGAGTGTTAGTCCCGGTGACGAGCAGTACTTC | TRBV30 | - | TRBJ2-7 | -
CAIIAVPSTDTQYF | TGTGCCATCATAGCGGTACCAAGCACAGATACGCAGTATTTT | TRBV10-3 | many | TRBJ2-3 | -
CASSGGRGADEAFF | TGTGCCAGCAGCGGGGGGAGGGGGGCGGATGAAGCTTTCTTT | TRBV9 | - | TRBJ1-1 | -
CASRVYGGDYGYTF | TGTGCCAGCAGGGTGTATGGGGGAGACTATGGCTACACCTTC | TRBV12-3/TRBV12-4 | many | TRBJ1-2 | -
CASSTSRGELFF | TGCGCCAGCAGCACCTCACGGGGGGAGCTGTTTTTT | TRBV5-1 | few | TRBJ2-2 | -
CASSPRDRGPRTEAFF | TGTGCCAGCAGCCCCCGGGACAGGGGTCCGAGGACTGAAGCTTTCTTT | TRBV7-3 | many | TRBJ1-1 | TRBD1